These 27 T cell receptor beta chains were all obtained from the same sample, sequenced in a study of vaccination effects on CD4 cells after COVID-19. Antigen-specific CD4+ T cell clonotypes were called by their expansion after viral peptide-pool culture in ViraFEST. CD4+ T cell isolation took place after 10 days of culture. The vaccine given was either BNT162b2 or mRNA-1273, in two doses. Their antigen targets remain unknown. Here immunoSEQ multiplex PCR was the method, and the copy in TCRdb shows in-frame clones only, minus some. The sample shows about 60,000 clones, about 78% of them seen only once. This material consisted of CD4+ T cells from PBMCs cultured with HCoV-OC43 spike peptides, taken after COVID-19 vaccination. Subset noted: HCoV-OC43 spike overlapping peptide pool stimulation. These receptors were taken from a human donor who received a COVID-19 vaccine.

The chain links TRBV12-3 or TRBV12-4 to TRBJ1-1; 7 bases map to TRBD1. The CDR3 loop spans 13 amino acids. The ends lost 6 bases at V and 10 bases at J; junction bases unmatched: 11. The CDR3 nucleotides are TGTGCCAGCAGCTATCGACAGGGACTCGGAGCTTTCTTT. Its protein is CASSYRQGLGAFF.

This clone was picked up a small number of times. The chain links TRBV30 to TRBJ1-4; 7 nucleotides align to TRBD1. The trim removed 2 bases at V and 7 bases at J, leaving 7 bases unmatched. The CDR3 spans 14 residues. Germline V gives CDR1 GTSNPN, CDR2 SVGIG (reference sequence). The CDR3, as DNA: TGTGCCTGGAGTACCGACAGGGTCGCTGAAAAACTGTTTTTT. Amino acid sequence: CAWSTDRVAEKLFF.

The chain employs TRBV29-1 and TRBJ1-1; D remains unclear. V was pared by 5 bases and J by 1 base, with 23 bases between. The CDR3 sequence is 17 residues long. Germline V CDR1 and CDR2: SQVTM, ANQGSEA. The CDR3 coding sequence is TGCAGCGTTTCACCCCGGATTGTGCGGGCCGAGAACACTGAAGCTTTCTTT. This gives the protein CSVSPRIVRAENTEAFF.

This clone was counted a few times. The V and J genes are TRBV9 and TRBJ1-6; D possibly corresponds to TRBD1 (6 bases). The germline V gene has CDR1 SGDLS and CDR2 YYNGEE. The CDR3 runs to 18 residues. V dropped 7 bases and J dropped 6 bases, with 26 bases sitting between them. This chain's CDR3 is CASSRRDKPHSPNSPLHF. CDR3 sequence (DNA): TGTGCCAGCTCCAGACGGGACAAACCTCACTCGCCTAATTCACCCCTCCACTTT.

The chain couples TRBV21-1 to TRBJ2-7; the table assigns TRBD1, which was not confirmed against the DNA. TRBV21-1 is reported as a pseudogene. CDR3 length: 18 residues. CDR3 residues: CASSKEGRGQGNPYEQYV. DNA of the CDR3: TGTGCCAGCAGCAAAGAGGGGAGGGGACAGGGGAACCCCTACGAGCAGTACGTC.

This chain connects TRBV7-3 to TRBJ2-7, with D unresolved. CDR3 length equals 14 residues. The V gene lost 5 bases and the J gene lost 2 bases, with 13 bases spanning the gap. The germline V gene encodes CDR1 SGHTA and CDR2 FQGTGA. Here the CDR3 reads CASSPQTLPYEQYV. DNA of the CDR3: TGTGCCAGCAGCCCCCAGACACTTCCCTACGAGCAGTACGTC.

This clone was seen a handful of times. CDR3 protein: CASSLRRNQPQHF. The CDR3 DNA follows: TGTGCCAGCAGCTTACGCCGAAATCAGCCCCAGCATTTT. The chain employs TRBV7-2 and TRBJ1-5; D gene unclear. CDR3 length: 13 amino acids. Per the germline V gene, CDR1 is SGHTA and CDR2 is FQGNSA. Trimming removed 2 bases from V and 4 bases from J, with 6 bases in between.

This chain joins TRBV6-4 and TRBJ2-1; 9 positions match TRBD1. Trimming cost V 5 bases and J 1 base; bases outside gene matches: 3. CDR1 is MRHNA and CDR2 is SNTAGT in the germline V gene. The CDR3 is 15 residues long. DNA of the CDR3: TGTGCCAGCAGTTGGACAGGGGATTCCTACAATGAGCAGTTCTTC. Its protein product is CASSWTGDSYNEQFF.

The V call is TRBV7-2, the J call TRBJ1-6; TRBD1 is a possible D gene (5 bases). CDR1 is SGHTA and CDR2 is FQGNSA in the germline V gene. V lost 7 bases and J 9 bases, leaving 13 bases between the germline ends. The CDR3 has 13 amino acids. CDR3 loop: CASIQGAGSPLHF. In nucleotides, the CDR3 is TGTGCCAGCATCCAGGGCGCCGGTTCACCCCTCCACTTT. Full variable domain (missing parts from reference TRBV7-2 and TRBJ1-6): GAGVSQSPSNKVTEKGKDVELRCDPISGHTALYWYRQSLGQGLEFLIYFQGNSAPDKSGLPSDRFSAERTGGSVSTLTIQRTQQEDSAVYLCASIQGAGSPLHFGNGTRLTVT.

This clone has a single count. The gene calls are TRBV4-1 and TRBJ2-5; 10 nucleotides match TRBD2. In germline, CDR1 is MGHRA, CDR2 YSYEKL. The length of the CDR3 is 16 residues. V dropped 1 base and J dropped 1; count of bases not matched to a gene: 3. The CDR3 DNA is TGCGCCAGCAGCCAAGGCCGGACTAGCGGCCAAGAGACCCAGTACTTC. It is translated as CASSQGRTSGQETQYF.

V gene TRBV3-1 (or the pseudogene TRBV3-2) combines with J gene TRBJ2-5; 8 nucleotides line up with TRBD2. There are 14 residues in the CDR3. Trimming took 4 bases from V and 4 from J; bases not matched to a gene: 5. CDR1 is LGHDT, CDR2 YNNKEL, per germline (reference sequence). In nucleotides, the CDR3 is TGTGCCAGCAGCCGAGGGACTAGACGAGAGACCCAGTACTTC. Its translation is CASSRGTRRETQYF.

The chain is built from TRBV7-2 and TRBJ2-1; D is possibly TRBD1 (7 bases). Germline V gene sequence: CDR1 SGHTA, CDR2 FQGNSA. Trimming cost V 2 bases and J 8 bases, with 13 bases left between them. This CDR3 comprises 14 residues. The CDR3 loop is CASSLRGRRDEQFF. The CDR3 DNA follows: TGTGCCAGCAGCTTAAGGGGGCGGAGGGATGAGCAGTTCTTC.

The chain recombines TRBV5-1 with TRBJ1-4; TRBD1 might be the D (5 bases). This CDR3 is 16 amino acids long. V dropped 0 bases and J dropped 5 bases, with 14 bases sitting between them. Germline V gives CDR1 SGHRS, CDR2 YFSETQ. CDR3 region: CASSLAGGTANEKLFF. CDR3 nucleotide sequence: TGCGCCAGCAGCTTGGCCGGCGGGACGGCAAATGAAAAACTGTTTTTT.

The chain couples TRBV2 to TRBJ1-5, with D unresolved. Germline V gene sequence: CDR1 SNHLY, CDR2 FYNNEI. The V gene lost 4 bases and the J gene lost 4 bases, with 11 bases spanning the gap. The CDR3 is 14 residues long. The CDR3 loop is CASSGYVPNQPQHF. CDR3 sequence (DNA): TGTGCCAGCAGTGGATATGTACCGAATCAGCCCCAGCATTTT.

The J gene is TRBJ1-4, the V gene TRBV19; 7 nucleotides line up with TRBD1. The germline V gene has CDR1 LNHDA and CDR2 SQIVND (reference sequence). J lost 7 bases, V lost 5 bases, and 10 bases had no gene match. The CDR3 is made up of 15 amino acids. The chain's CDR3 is CASSARGLGREKLFF. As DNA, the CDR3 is TGTGCCAGTAGTGCCAGGGGGTTGGGACGTGAAAAACTGTTTTTT.

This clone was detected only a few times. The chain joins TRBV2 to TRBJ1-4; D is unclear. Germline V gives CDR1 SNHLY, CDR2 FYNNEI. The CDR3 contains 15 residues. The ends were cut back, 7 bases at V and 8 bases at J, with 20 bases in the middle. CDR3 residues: CASTRETASAEKLFF. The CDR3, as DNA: TGTGCCAGCACTAGGGAGACGGCCTCCGCCGAAAAACTGTTTTTT.

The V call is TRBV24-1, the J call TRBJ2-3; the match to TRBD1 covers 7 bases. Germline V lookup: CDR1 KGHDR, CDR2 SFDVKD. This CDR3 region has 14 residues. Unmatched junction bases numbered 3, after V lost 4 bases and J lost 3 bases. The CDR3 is CATSERGQTDTQYF. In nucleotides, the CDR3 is TGTGCCACCAGTGAGAGGGGACAGACAGATACGCAGTATTTT.

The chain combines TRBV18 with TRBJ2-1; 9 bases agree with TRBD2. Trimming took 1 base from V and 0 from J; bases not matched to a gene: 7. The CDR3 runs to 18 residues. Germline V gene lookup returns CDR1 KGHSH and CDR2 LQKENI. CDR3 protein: CASSPLAGALTSYNEQFF. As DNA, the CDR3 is TGTGCCAGCTCACCACTAGCGGGGGCCTTAACCTCCTACAATGAGCAGTTCTTC. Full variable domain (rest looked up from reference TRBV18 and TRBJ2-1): NAGVMQNPRHLVRRRGQEARLRCSPMKGHSHVYWYRQLPEEGLKFMVYLQKENIIDESGMPKERFSAEFPKEGPSILRIQQVVRGDSAAYFCASSPLAGALTSYNEQFFGPGTRLTVL.

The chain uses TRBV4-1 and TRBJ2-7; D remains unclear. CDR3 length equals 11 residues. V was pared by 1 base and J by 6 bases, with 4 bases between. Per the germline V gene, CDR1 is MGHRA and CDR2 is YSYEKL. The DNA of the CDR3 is TGCGCCAGCAGCCAAGCGGCCGAGCAGTACGTC. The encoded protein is CASSQAAEQYV.

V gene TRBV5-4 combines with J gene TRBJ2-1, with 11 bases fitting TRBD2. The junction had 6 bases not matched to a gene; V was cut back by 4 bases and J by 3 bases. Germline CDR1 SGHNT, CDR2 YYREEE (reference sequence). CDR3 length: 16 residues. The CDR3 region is CASSRVLAGGYNEQFF. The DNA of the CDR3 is TGTGCCAGCAGCCGCGTTCTAGCGGGGGGCTACAATGAGCAGTTCTTC.

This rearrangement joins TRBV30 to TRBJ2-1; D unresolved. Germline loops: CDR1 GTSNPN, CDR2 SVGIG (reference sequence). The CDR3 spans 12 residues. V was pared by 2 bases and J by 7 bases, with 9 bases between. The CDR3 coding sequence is TGTGCCTGGAGTCCCACCCCGAATGAGCAGTTCTTC. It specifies CAWSPTPNEQFF. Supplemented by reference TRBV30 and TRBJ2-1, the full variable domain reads SQTIHQWPATLVQPVGSPLSLECTVEGTSNPNLYWYRQAAGRGLQLLFYSVGIGQISSEVPQNLSASRPQDRQFILSSKKLLLSDSGFYLCAWSPTPNEQFFGPGTRLTVL.

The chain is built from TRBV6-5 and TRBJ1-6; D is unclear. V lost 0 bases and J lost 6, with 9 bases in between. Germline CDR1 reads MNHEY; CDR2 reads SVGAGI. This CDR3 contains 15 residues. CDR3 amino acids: CASSYSTRSNSPLHF. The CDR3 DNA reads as TGTGCCAGCAGTTACTCGACCAGGAGTAATTCACCCCTCCACTTT.

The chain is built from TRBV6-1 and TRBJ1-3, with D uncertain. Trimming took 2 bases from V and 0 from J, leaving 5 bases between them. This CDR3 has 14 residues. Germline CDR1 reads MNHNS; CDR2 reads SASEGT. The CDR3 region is CASSESPSGNTIYF. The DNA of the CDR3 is TGTGCCAGCAGTGAATCGCCCTCTGGAAACACCATATATTTT.

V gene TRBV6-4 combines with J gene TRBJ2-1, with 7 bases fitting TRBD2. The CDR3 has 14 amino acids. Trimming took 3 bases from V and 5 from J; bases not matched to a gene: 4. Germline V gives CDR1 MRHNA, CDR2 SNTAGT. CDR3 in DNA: TGTGCCAGCAGTGAACTAGCGACTAACAATGAGCAGTTCTTC. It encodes CASSELATNNEQFF.

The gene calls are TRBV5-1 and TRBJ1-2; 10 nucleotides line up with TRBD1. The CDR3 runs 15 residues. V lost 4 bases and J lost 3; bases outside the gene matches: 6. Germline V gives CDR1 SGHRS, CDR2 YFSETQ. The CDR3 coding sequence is TGCGCCAGCAGCACCGGGACAGGGGTATACTATGGCTACACCTTC. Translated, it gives CASSTGTGVYYGYTF.

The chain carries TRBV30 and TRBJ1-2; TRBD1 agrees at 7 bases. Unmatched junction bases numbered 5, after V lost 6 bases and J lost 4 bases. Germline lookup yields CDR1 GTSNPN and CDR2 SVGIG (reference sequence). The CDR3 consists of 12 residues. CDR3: CACGRDSYGYTF. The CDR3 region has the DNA TGTGCCTGTGGCCGGGACAGCTATGGCTACACCTTC.

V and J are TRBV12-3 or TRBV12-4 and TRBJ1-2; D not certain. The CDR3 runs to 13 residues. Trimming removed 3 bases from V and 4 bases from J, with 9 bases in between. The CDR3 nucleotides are TGTGCCAGCAGTTTCGGGAGGCGCTATGGCTACACCTTC. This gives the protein CASSFGRRYGYTF.